This T cell receptor beta chain stems from a study of blood T cell repertoires in COVID-19 (dated by TCRdb to 2019 to 2021). Background for the entire study: Samples from collaborators originated in the United States, Italy and Spain and spanned both the acute and convalescent phases of COVID-19. The material from the prospective study consisted of cDNA or gDNA derived from T cells, B-cell-depleted T cells, or PBMCs. Deeply sampled blood TCRbeta repertoires from subjects exposed to, actively infected with, or recovered from COVID-19 were included in the dataset. A freely available public database, intended as a resource for researchers studying the immune response to SARS-CoV-2, is where the repertoires were released. Samples came from the ongoing ImmuneRACE study (first 160 participants) plus 1,254 subjects from 6 global collaborators. The sample metadata nearly always contained a de-identified subject ID, COVID-19 status, age in years and sex. Where available, HLA class I and class II types were taken from metadata supplied by the sample provider and were not determined by assay-based typing. The investigation overall reported the following: How much clinical and demographic metadata was included differed by source and by participant, and the metadata was provided uncurated.

The CDR1 and CDR2 encoded by the germline V gene are SGHDT and YYEEEE. There are 13 amino acids in the CDR3, from cysteine to phenylalanine inclusive. The only DNA kept is the CDR3, 39 bases in frame from the first base. Trimming takes 3 bases off V and 6 bases off J; junction bases not matched to a gene: 1. This clone was found once. Its specific antigen is unknown. Base qualities are missing; no much larger clone stands one base away. TCRbeta CDR3 regions were amplified from genomic DNA by means of the immunoSEQ Assay, a bias-controlled multiplex PCR. The original pipeline was this. Nucleated cell counts per sample were estimated from amplification of reference gene primers within the assay. To quantify the absolute abundance of each unique TCRbeta CDR3 rearrangement, sequence reads were collapsed and filtered. For each sample, productive Simpson clonality was calculated as the square root of Simpson's diversity index across productive rearrangements. Here the immuneACCESS table is served through TCRdb, limited to in-frame sequences with V and J called. Missing clones are a known gap in these copies; in checked studies unresolved V genes cover under half, and the rest lacks a known reason. V and J calls and clone size are copied from that table; D and trimming were computed from the DNA. The sample profile shows 490,000 or so clones; approximately 91% of them were found once. The ten biggest clones cover more than 7.5% of the sample.

Participants in the prospective study were enrolled through a virtual design, were aged about 18 to 89 years, and lived in fewer than 30 United States geographic areas. In the prospective study, cohorts were assigned on the basis of participant-reported clinical history obtained from a screening survey and a study questionnaire. Recovered participants in ImmuneRACE Cohort 3 were defined as having two consecutive negative NP/OP PCR tests, clearance from a healthcare professional, or resolution of symptoms. In the prospective study, whole blood, serum and a nasopharyngeal or oropharyngeal swab were collected from each participant by mobile phlebotomists. Additional blood draws and questionnaires over an approximately 2-month period could optionally be provided by prospective study participants. Before DNA extraction, blood samples from the prospective study were shipped at room temperature or frozen.

The chain couples TRBV5-6 to TRBJ1-4, with 8 bases in between that match TRBD1. The TCR sequence derives from a woman aged 60-70 years who had recovered from COVID-19. What was sequenced was PBMCs or T cells enriched from blood (not recorded which). This receptor has the CDR3 CASSSGGDEKLFF. The DNA sequence reads TGTGCCAGCAGCTCAGGGGGCGATGAAAAACTGTTTTTT.